The following is a TCR beta chain sequence with its context. The junction differs from germline at one of its ends, possibly a read error. This specimen belongs to a study of blood T cell repertoires in COVID-19. Study-wide context: Specimens from acute and convalescent COVID-19 originated in the United States, Italy and Spain.

Clones were read by immunoSEQ multiplex PCR, and TCRdb kept only the in-frame ones, dropping some. This table has around 97,000 clones, just over 85% appearing once. The length of the CDR3 is 18 residues. Germline CDR1 LGHDT, CDR2 YNNKEL (reference sequence). The J gene is TRBJ2-7, the V gene TRBV3-1 (or the pseudogene TRBV3-2); TRBD1 agrees at 12 bases. The receptor was derived from a human donor in a cohort sampled during active COVID-19. Sequencing input: peripheral blood. The CDR3 loop reads CASSQDRLGKGTGGSPVF. CDR3 nucleotides: TGTGCCAGCAGCCAAGATAGGTTGGGGAAGGGGACAGGGGGCTCCCCGGTGTTC.